This T cell receptor (beta chain) was documented in a study of blood T cell repertoires in COVID-19. At the level of the study: Whether acute or convalescent, the COVID-19 samples came from the United States, Italy and Spain.

The junction had 5 bases not matched to a gene; V was cut back by 2 bases and J by 0 bases. CDR3 length: 19 residues. CDR1 KGHSH and CDR2 LQKENI come from the germline V gene. Profiled with immunoSEQ multiplex PCR; TCRdb holds only in-frame clones, not every one. Of 100,000 to 150,000 clones listed, about nine tenths were seen once; the top ten hold 3.5% to 5%. V usage is TRBV18 and J usage is TRBJ2-3; 16 bases line up with TRBD2. The specimen was peripheral blood. The TCR was taken from a man in his sixties with COVID-19, enrolled during active disease. CDR3 nucleotide sequence: TGTGCCAGCTCACCAGGGACTAGCGGGAGGGCCGGGAGCACAGATACGCAGTATTTT. Translation gives CASSPGTSGRAGSTDTQYF.